The present TCR beta chain was sequenced within a study of shared clonotypes between healthy human individuals (dated by TCRdb to the early 2020s). Turning to the overall study: The cohort comprised two women and a few men aged 18 to 49 years. To increase sequencing depth and limit assay-specific biases, different laboratories used diverse techniques to prepare libraries and sequence TCR repertoires. The study deeply sequenced blood TCR repertoires of about five healthy adults to estimate repertoire size and the extent of clonotype sharing between individuals. For each donor, CD4 naive and CD4 memory were each run on three plates, CD8 naive on two plates, and CD8 memory on one plate. Leukapheresis yielded between about 0.9 and 9 billion PBMCs per donor.

TCR CDR3 regions were amplified from genomic DNA by multiplex PCR using the deep immunoSEQ assay. Genomic DNA extracted from each cell subset was distributed evenly over all wells of several immunoSEQ 96-well plates, and each plate served as one replicate. Each replicate PCR for sorted subsets received 200 ng genomic DNA, equal to about 30,000 T cell genomes. Purified libraries were quantified with a Qubit 3.0 fluorometer, sized on a Bioanalyzer 2100, and re-quantified with the KAPA Library Quantification kit. Every immunoSEQ 96-well plate was sequenced on a separate single-read 150-cycle Illumina NextSeq 550 flow cell. As for how the authors treated the data: Because the immunoSEQ output included only junctional sequences and no quality scores, the filtering could not be the same as the filtering used for full-length reads. To assign V/J genes and CDR3, sequences were annotated against IMGT germline references using PyIR, a Python wrapper for IgBLAST v1.9. Any read was removed if the V/J assignment was weak (E-value above 1e-6), the CDR3 was missing, or the read contained stop codons, out-of-frame junctions, or ambiguous translated residues. V3J clonotypes were defined as sequences sharing an identical inferred V gene, J gene, and CDR3 amino acid sequence. To compute the percentage overlap between repertoires, the number of shared unique clonotypes was divided by the size of the smaller repertoire. RTK rarefaction, the Chao1 estimator, and Recon v2.1 estimates of unobserved clonotypes were used to assess repertoire richness. OLGA was used to compute generation probabilities for all TCRbeta clonotypes that the gDNA method yielded from a handful of donors. TCRdb stores this immuneACCESS table with in-frame sequences only. Part of the clones is absent; in the studies checked, under half of the shortfall reflects unresolved V genes, and no reason is known for the rest. That table gives V, J and clone size, and the DNA gave D and trimming. A total of approximately 1.9 million clones appear in this sample, just over 90% of them only once. In total, the top ten clones hold under 2% of the sample.

CDR1 is given as SNHLY and CDR2 as FYNNEI, both from the germline V gene. From cysteine to phenylalanine, the CDR3 is 12 amino acids long. The retained sequence is limited to the CDR3, 36 bases, with the frame set at the first base. At the junction V is shortened by 4 bases and J by 3 bases, with 4 bases in between. For the CD8 naive samples, CD45RO-negative cells were positively selected for CCR7, yielding a CD45RA+CCR7+ population from which TemRA cells were excluded. Healthy HIV-negative adults with no recently reported acute infections or vaccinations were included as donors. Every donor was a Caucasian adult living in Nashville, Tennessee, USA. Blood was collected by leukapheresis, and PBMCs were isolated by Ficoll-Histopaque density gradient centrifugation and then cryopreserved in liquid nitrogen vapor phase. Analytical flow cytometry was used to check the purity and quantity of every magnetically sorted T cell population. Genomic DNA was isolated from every sorted fraction and measured by UV absorbance on a Nanodrop 2000c.

Worth noting for this clone: It has no known antigen specificity. Per-base qualities were not stored, and no clone one base away is much larger.

Paper-wide results and their limitations: Incomplete sequencing was indicated by rarefaction of sorted-subset datasets, despite the large sequencing depth. Estimated clonotype richness was generally larger for naive than for memory subsets. Pairwise subsampling led to the expectation that sequencing depth would affect the degree of clonotype sharing among donors. Sampling was restricted to blood, and TCR repertoires in tissue are likely to differ from TCR repertoires in blood. The genetic and exposure-history diversity represented was limited by the small number of donors. Across a few donors, 5% to 6% of naive CD4, approximately 3.6% of naive CD8, 2.3% of memory CD4, and 0.4% of memory CD8 clonotypes were shared. Clonotypes shared by all four sorted-subset donors showed higher generation probabilities than non-shared clonotypes.

This chain joins TRBV2 to TRBJ2-1; no D segment can be confidently identified. The origin of this receptor is a man younger than 35 in good health. Some clones in this sample may be carry-over from other donors' samples. Specimen: naive CD8+ T cells from PBMCs. Read against the paper, the sample's cell subset or site label means: CD45RA+CCR7+. CDR3 region: CASSGNYNEQFF. The sequence in DNA is TGTGCCAGCAGTGGGAACTACAATGAGCAGTTCTTC. Where the CDR3 stops, the reference TRBV2 and TRBJ2-1 genes take over; the full variable domain is EPEVTQTPSHQVTQMGQEVILRCVPISNHLYFYWYRQILGQKVEFLVSFYNNEISEKSEIFDDQFSVERPDGSNFTLKIRSTKLEDSAMYFCASSGNYNEQFFGPGTRLTVL.